The clone carrying this TCR beta chain was recorded only once. The repertoire was sequenced with immunoSEQ multiplex PCR; TCRdb's copy has only in-frame clones and lacks some. Among around 140,000 clones listed, approximately 94% were seen once. This sample stems from a study of control samples from healthy donors and cancer patients. The sequenced sample consisted of blood. This clonotype originated in a man aged 40-49 years in good health.

The CDR3 reads CASSDGGSRSYNEQFF. The CDR3 bases are TGTGCCAGCAGTGACGGTGGCAGTCGCTCCTACAATGAGCAGTTCTTC. The chain couples TRBV2 to TRBJ2-1; no firm D call. CDR1 is SNHLY and CDR2 is FYNNEI in the germline V gene. V dropped 3 bases and J dropped 0 bases, with 12 bases sitting between them. The CDR3 is made up of 16 amino acids.